The rows below give T cell receptor beta chains drawn from one sample of a study of shared clonotypes between healthy human individuals. The method was immunoSEQ multiplex PCR; TCRdb's version includes in-frame clones alone and lacks a portion of them. There are hundreds of thousands of clones in the sample; just over 95% occur only once, and less than 0.25% lies in the top ten. The sequenced sample was naive CD8+ T cells sorted from blood. Receptors were obtained from a man under 40 in good health. Each CDR3 is given with its conserved first and last residue. The D gene is left open where the match is weak. Clone size is shown for a subset of rows, as once, few, many or a class of expanded clone.

size	D	V	J	length	DNA	CDR3
once	TRBD2	TRBV7-9	TRBJ2-7	16	TGTGCCAGCAGCCAAACCAGCGGGAGGGCCTCCTACGAGCAGTACTTC	CASSQTSGRASYEQYF
.	TRBD2	TRBV30	TRBJ2-1	13	TGTGCCTGGAGACTAGCGGGAAGGAATGAGCAGTTCTTC	CAWRLAGRNEQFF
.	TRBD2	TRBV2	TRBJ2-1	14	TGTGCCAGCAGGGTTAGCGGGAGCCGGGGTGAGCAGTTCTTC	CASRVSGSRGEQFF
once	.	TRBV7-9	TRBJ2-1	16	TGTGCCAGCAGCTTAGCGGAGGGACCCGACTACAATGAGCAGTTCTTC	CASSLAEGPDYNEQFF
.	TRBD2	TRBV15	TRBJ2-7	14	TGTGCCACCAGCACGCTGACGATAGCGGGAGAGCAGTACTTC	CATSTLTIAGEQYF
few	TRBD1	TRBV7-9	TRBJ2-7	14	TGTGCCAGCAGCCTAAGGACAGGGGGCTACGAGCAGTACTTC	CASSLRTGGYEQYF
.	.	TRBV21-1	TRBJ2-7	17	TGTGCCAGCAGCAAAAGAGAGGCTTCGTGGCGGGGTTACGAGCAGTACTTC	CASSKREASWRGYEQYF
.	.	TRBV30	TRBJ1-5	13	TGTGCCTGGAGTGTAGAACACATTGGGCCCCAGCATTTT	CAWSVEHIGPQHF
.	.	TRBV11-2	TRBJ2-1	14	TGTGCCAGCAGCTACGGGACATCCCGGCACGAGCAGTTCTTC	CASSYGTSRHEQFF
.	TRBD2	TRBV29-1	TRBJ2-1	14	TGCAGCGTAACAGCGGGGGACTCCTACAATGAGCAGTTCTTC	CSVTAGDSYNEQFF
.	TRBD1	TRBV4-1	TRBJ2-7	15	TGCGCCAGCAGCCAAGCCGGGACAGGGGAATACGAGCAGTACTTC	CASSQAGTGEYEQYF
.	TRBD2	TRBV7-9	TRBJ2-3	14	TGTGCCAGCAGCCCGGGACTAGCGGGAGGCACGCAGTATTTT	CASSPGLAGGTQYF
.	.	TRBV2	TRBJ1-2	15	TGTGCCAGCAGTGAACCCCCTTCAGGGAAGGATGGCTACACCTTC	CASSEPPSGKDGYTF
.	.	TRBV27	TRBJ2-7	17	TGTGCCAGCAGTTTCCCTTTCCGTCCCCTCGACTTCGGCGAGCAGTACTTC	CASSFPFRPLDFGEQYF
.	TRBD2	TRBV27	TRBJ2-1	14	TGTGCCAGCAGTACGACTAGCGCTGGCAATGAGCAGTTCTTC	CASSTTSAGNEQFF
once	TRBD2	TRBV11-3	TRBJ2-2	16	TGTGCCAGCAGCCCTAAGACTAGCGGAAACACCGGGGAGCTGTTTTTT	CASSPKTSGNTGELFF
.	TRBD2	TRBV14	TRBJ2-7	17	TGTGCCAGCAGCCAGGACCTTGATGGCGGGAGGATAAACGAGCAGTACTTC	CASSQDLDGGRINEQYF
.	.	TRBV7-9	TRBJ1-1	15	TGTGCCAGCAGCCCCCCAACAGGGATGAACACTGAAGCTTTCTTT	CASSPPTGMNTEAFF
.	.	TRBV5-5	TRBJ1-1	14	TGTGCCAGCAGCTTGGATGGCAGGTACACTGAAGCTTTCTTT	CASSLDGRYTEAFF
.	.	TRBV29-1	TRBJ1-2	13	TGCAGCGTTGAAGCGGCGAATAACTATGGCTACACCTTC	CSVEAANNYGYTF
.	.	TRBV7-9	TRBJ2-1	16	TGTGCCAGCAACCGACCACTAGGAGCAATCTACAATGAGCAGTTCTTC	CASNRPLGAIYNEQFF
.	.	TRBV14	TRBJ1-1	14	TGTGCCAGCAGCCCTTTTGCTTGGGACGGGACGGCTTTCTTT	CASSPFAWDGTAFF
once	.	TRBV6-5	TRBJ2-5	13	TGTGCCAGCAGTTACAGTCCCCAAGAGACCCAGTACTTC	CASSYSPQETQYF
.	TRBD2	TRBV7-6	TRBJ2-7	16	TGTGCCAGCAGCCCAACCATAGCGGGATCTCACTACGAGCAGTACTTC	CASSPTIAGSHYEQYF
.	TRBD1	TRBV9	TRBJ1-2	14	TGTGCCAGCAGCGCGGGACAGGGCGGCTATGGCTACACCTTC	CASSAGQGGYGYTF
once	.	TRBV28	TRBJ2-1	16	TGTGCCAGCAGTCCCCTAGTCCAGGGCCACTACAATGAGCAGTTCTTC	CASSPLVQGHYNEQFF
.	TRBD1	TRBV5-1	TRBJ1-1	17	TGCGCCAGCAGCCCCGGGCAGGGGGGATTCATGAACACTGAAGCTTTCTTT	CASSPGQGGFMNTEAFF
once	TRBD2	TRBV27	TRBJ2-1	15	TGTGCCAGCAGATCGACTAGCGGGAATTTAAATGAGCAGTTCTTC	CASRSTSGNLNEQFF
.	TRBD2	TRBV2	TRBJ2-7	15	TGTGCCAGCAGCCAAACCGGGACTAGCACCTACGAGCAGTACTTC	CASSQTGTSTYEQYF
.	.	TRBV7-9	TRBJ1-2	14	TGTGCCAGCAGCCTCGCGGGGGGGCCTTCTGGCTACACCTTC	CASSLAGGPSGYTF
.	.	TRBV30	TRBJ2-7	11	TGTGCCTGGGCAAAACTGTACGAGCAGTACTTC	CAWAKLYEQYF
.	TRBD1	TRBV13	TRBJ1-5	14	TGTGCCAGCAGCTCCGGCAGGGGGGGTCAGCCCCAGCATTTT	CASSSGRGGQPQHF
.	TRBD2	TRBV7-2	TRBJ2-4	13	TGTGCCAGCAGCGCCGCTAGCGGGAACATTCAGTACTTC	CASSAASGNIQYF
.	TRBD1	TRBV7-9	TRBJ2-7	15	TGTGCCAGCAGCCTCGGACAGGGGGCCACTTACGAGCAGTACTTC	CASSLGQGATYEQYF
once	.	TRBV6-4	TRBJ2-2	14	TGTGCCAGCAGCCGGGCGGAGAACACCGGGGAGCTGTTTTTT	CASSRAENTGELFF
.	.	TRBV19	TRBJ1-1	14	TGTGCCAGTAGTATACCCTGGGGCAACACTGAAGCTTTCTTT	CASSIPWGNTEAFF
.	TRBD2	TRBV18	TRBJ2-1	16	TGTGCCAGCTCACCAGGGACTAGCGGAAACTACAATGAGCAGTTCTTC	CASSPGTSGNYNEQFF
.	TRBD2	TRBV9	TRBJ2-1	17	TGTGCCAGCAGCGTTCTCGGGACTACCAACTCTTACAATGAGCAGTTCTTC	CASSVLGTTNSYNEQFF
.	TRBD2	TRBV18	TRBJ2-7	14	TGTGCCAGCTCACAAGCGGGGGCGAACTACGAGCAGTACTTC	CASSQAGANYEQYF
.	.	TRBV6-5	TRBJ2-6	16	TGTGCCAGCAGTTTGGACCAGCTTATGAGGGCCAACGTCCTGACTTTC	CASSLDQLMRANVLTF
.	TRBD1	TRBV28	TRBJ1-5	15	TGTGCCAGCAGCCGACAGGGAATGCGCAATCAGCCCCAGCATTTT	CASSRQGMRNQPQHF
.	TRBD2	TRBV7-6	TRBJ2-1	15	TGTGCCAGCCGGGGGGAGTCACTAATGTTGAATGAGCAGTTCTTC	CASRGESLMLNEQFF
.	.	TRBV7-9	TRBJ1-1	16	TGTGCCAGCAGCTCCATATACGGGGCGGGGGACACTGAAGCTTTCTTT	CASSSIYGAGDTEAFF
.	TRBD2	TRBV7-9	TRBJ2-1	14	TGTGCCAGCAGCTCGGGACTAGCGGGTCATGAGCAGTTCTTC	CASSSGLAGHEQFF
.	TRBD1	TRBV7-9	TRBJ1-2	16	TGTGCCAGCAGCCCCCGGGGTGGACAGGGGGACCATGGCTACACCTTC	CASSPRGGQGDHGYTF
.	.	TRBV9	TRBJ2-7	11	TGTGCCAGCAGCTCAAGTAGGGAGCAGTACTTC	CASSSSREQYF
.	.	TRBV11-2	TRBJ2-2	16	TGTGCCAGCAGCCCGAGGGCCCTAGTAACCACCGGGGAGCTGTTTTTT	CASSPRALVTTGELFF
.	.	TRBV25-1	TRBJ2-1	11	TGTGCCAGCAAGGGGGGAAATGAGCAGTTCTTC	CASKGGNEQFF
.	.	TRBV6-1	TRBJ2-1	12	TGTGCCAGCAGCAGCAGTATGAATGAGCAGTTCTTC	CASSSSMNEQFF
.	.	TRBV5-1	TRBJ2-5	14	TGCGCCAGCAGCTTACTAGAGTACCAAGAGACCCAGTACTTC	CASSLLEYQETQYF
.	TRBD1	TRBV19	TRBJ1-1	14	TGTGCCAGTAGTCCGACAGGGCTGAACACTGAAGCTTTCTTT	CASSPTGLNTEAFF
.	.	TRBV7-9	TRBJ1-1	17	TGTGCCAGCAGCATTCGCAGTGGGCTAAGGCTTATCACTGAAGCTTTCTTT	CASSIRSGLRLITEAFF
once	.	TRBV4-2	TRBJ2-3	12	TGTGCCAGCAGCCAAGTAACAGATACGCAGTATTTT	CASSQVTDTQYF
.	.	TRBV19	TRBJ2-7	13	TGTGCCAGTAGTATGAACAGGGAAAACGAGCAGTACTTC	CASSMNRENEQYF
.	.	TRBV9	TRBJ2-7	14	TGTGCCAGCAGCGCTGGGACGGTTGCGTACGAGCAGTACTTC	CASSAGTVAYEQYF